Following are 5 T cell receptor beta chains from one sample sequenced in a study of Graves' ophthalmopathy and Graves' hyperthyroidism. Amplifying from RNA transcripts, the study obtained TCR beta CDR3 regions. Investigators did first-round RT-PCR with HTBI primers, then second-round multiplex PCR. TCRdb passed the multiplex PCR reads through MiXCR, listing each CDR3 protein once. The table records around 51,000 distinct CDR3 sequences, around half of them present only once. Sequences were obtained from peripheral blood. These receptors all stem from an adult man with Graves' ophthalmopathy.

This clonotype was counted ten times or more. The chain joins TRBV29-1 to TRBJ2-1; 11 nucleotides agree with TRBD2. Germline trimming cut 7 bases from V and 6 bases from J; bases unmatched to any gene: 8. CDR1 SQVTM and CDR2 ANQGSEA come from the germline V gene. This CDR3 spans 14 amino acids. DNA for the CDR3: TGCAGCGCGAGTGGGACTAGCGGACTCAATGAGCAGTTCTTC. Its translation: CSASGTSGLNEQFF.

This chain connects TRBV19 to TRBJ2-7, with 7 bases identical to TRBD2. The CDR3 loop spans 16 amino acids. Germline V gene sequence: CDR1 LNHDA, CDR2 SQIVND (reference sequence). The trim removed 5 bases at V and 2 bases at J, leaving 12 bases unmatched. The CDR3 DNA follows: TGTGCCAGTAGTGGAGGGGTGGGAGGGCCCACCTACGAGCAGTACTTC. Its translation: CASSGGVGGPTYEQYF.

This clonotype has ten or more counts. V and J are TRBV27 and TRBJ2-3; D unclear. The germline V and J ends were trimmed by 4 bases and 5 bases, with 7 bases remaining between them. The CDR3 loop spans 12 amino acids. Germline loops: CDR1 MNHEY, CDR2 SMNVEV (reference sequence). CDR3 coding DNA: TGTGCCAGCAGTTCGTCCGGAGATACGCAGTATTTT. Residues: CASSSSGDTQYF.

The chain links TRBV20-1 to TRBJ2-5; the match to TRBD2 covers 10 bases. Germline loops: CDR1 DFQATT, CDR2 SNEGSKA (reference sequence). J was trimmed by 5 bases and V by 5 bases; bases with no gene match: 5. The CDR3 is 13 amino acids. The CDR3 protein is CSAALAGDETQYF. In nucleotides, the CDR3 is TGCAGTGCTGCCCTAGCGGGAGATGAGACCCAGTACTTC.

V is TRBV29-1 and J is TRBJ2-3; D is unresolved. Germline V gene lookup returns CDR1 SQVTM and CDR2 ANQGSEA. V lost 3 bases, J lost 6 bases, and 10 bases lay in between. CDR3 length equals 12 residues. The CDR3 is CSVDSSGDTQYF. CDR3 coding DNA: TGCAGCGTTGATAGTAGTGGGGATACGCAGTATTTT.